This TCR beta chain stems from a study of shared clonotypes between healthy human individuals. General study findings and limits: Incomplete sequencing of sorted subsets was indicated by rarefaction despite large depth.

Concerning this clone: Its antigen is unidentified. Other DNA sequences within the sample encode an identical CDR3.

This CDR3 contains 15 residues. The germline V gene encodes CDR1 SGHRS and CDR2 YFSETQ. Between the trimmed V and J ends, which lost 0 bases and 2 bases, there was a span of 8 bases. The table came from immunoSEQ multiplex PCR; TCRdb's copy has only in-frame clones and leaves some out. Of around 2.1 million clones in the sample, about 94% were seen once. The sample consisted of naive CD4+ T cells sorted from blood. Subset noted: CD45RA+ positively selected. The TCR comes from a young man in good health. The chain couples TRBV5-1 to TRBJ2-2, with no clear D. CDR3 loop: CASSLDGPNTGELFF. DNA of the CDR3: TGCGCCAGCAGCTTGGACGGGCCTAACACCGGGGAGCTGTTTTTT.